The next 25 T cell receptor beta chains were all read from a single sample in a study of blood T cell repertoires in COVID-19. TCRdb's table, derived via immunoSEQ multiplex PCR, lists solely in-frame clones and lacks some. The data hold roughly 140,000 clones, with over 70% observed a single time. The sequenced sample was peripheral blood. The receptors shown here come from a man aged 55 to 70 with acute or convalescent COVID-19.

This chain joins TRBV7-2 and TRBJ2-1; 7 nucleotides line up with TRBD2. The germline V gene has CDR1 SGHTA and CDR2 FQGNSA. The length of the CDR3 is 15 residues. Trimming at V came to 3 bases and at J to 1 base, leaving 3 bases not matched to a gene. CDR3 sequence: CASSFSGQSYNEQFF. As DNA, the CDR3 is TGTGCCAGCAGCTTTAGCGGGCAGTCCTACAATGAGCAGTTCTTC.

This chain joins TRBV24-1 and TRBJ2-2, with 8 bases identical to TRBD1. V shed 10 bases, J shed 6 bases, and the junction held 0 bases outside the gene matches. The CDR3 has 11 amino acids. Germline V gene data show CDR1 as KGHDR and CDR2 as SFDVKD. The CDR3 sequence: CATQGAGELFF. The CDR3 nucleotides are TGTGCCACACAGGGGGCCGGGGAGCTGTTTTTT.

This chain uses TRBV4-1 with TRBJ2-3; 7 positions agree with TRBD2. V lost 1 base, J lost 5 bases, and 9 bases stayed unmatched. CDR1 MGHRA and CDR2 YSYEKL come from the germline V gene. The CDR3 spans 16 residues. The CDR3 spells CASSQGPGGSQDTQYF. Here the CDR3 DNA reads TGCGCCAGCAGCCAAGGGCCGGGGGGAAGCCAAGATACGCAGTATTTT.

The chain links TRBV10-2 to TRBJ2-3, with 10 bases matching TRBD2. Germline V CDR1 and CDR2: WSHSY, SAAADI. J lost 1 base, V lost 8 bases, and 6 bases had no gene match. This CDR3 comprises 15 residues. CDR3 region: CASQTGTSGTDTQYF. As DNA, the CDR3 is TGCGCCAGCCAAACCGGGACTAGCGGCACAGATACGCAGTATTTT.

This sequence joins TRBV12-3 or TRBV12-4 and TRBJ1-6, with a possible D match to TRBD1 (6 bases). With 6 bases removed from V and 10 bases from J, the gap between germline ends came to 13 bases. The CDR3 is 13 amino acids. CDR3 residues: CASSRQVESPLHF. CDR3 in DNA: TGTGCCAGCAGCCGACAGGTAGAATCACCCCTCCACTTT.

The CDR3, as DNA: TGTGCCAGCAGCCCCGGGACAGGCGGCTACGAGCAGTACTTC. Translating gives CASSPGTGGYEQYF. The chain combines TRBV11-1 with TRBJ2-7; 8 nucleotides match TRBD1. V was clipped by 5 bases and J by 3 bases; unmatched bases: 6. The length of the CDR3 is 14 residues. CDR1 SGHAT and CDR2 FQDESV come from the germline V gene (reference sequence).

In this sample, this clone turned up once. V usage is TRBV12-3 or TRBV12-4 and J usage is TRBJ2-3; D unclear. The CDR3 has 13 residues. V was cut by 7 bases and J by 6 bases, with 14 bases left in between. The CDR3 coding sequence is TGTGCCAGCACCTCCCGGAGTTGGGATACGCAGTATTTT. It translates to CASTSRSWDTQYF.

This chain's CDR3 is CATSDYGQGFGGYTF. CDR3 nucleotide sequence: TGTGCCACCAGTGATTACGGACAGGGGTTTGGAGGCTACACCTTC. This chain uses TRBV24-1 with TRBJ1-2; 9 positions match TRBD1. J lost 8 bases, V lost 2 bases, and 8 bases had no gene match. CDR1 and CDR2 (germline): KGHDR, SFDVKD. CDR3 length equals 15 residues.

This clone was detected only once. V gene TRBV4-1 combines with J gene TRBJ2-1; TRBD2 agrees at 10 bases. The trim removed 1 base at V and 6 bases at J, leaving 9 bases unmatched. This CDR3 region has 17 residues. From germline, CDR1 is MGHRA and CDR2 YSYEKL. The CDR3 spells CASSQGGAGGPGNEQFF. DNA for the CDR3: TGCGCCAGCAGCCAAGGGGGAGCGGGGGGGCCGGGCAATGAGCAGTTCTTC.

This clone was observed once. The chain couples TRBV13 to TRBJ2-3; TRBD2 matches 7 bases. This CDR3 contains 15 residues. Germline CDR1 and CDR2: PRHDT and FYEKMQ (reference sequence). V trimming: 2 bases; J trimming: 1 base; junction bases outside the gene matches: 3. This CDR3 reads CASSLQSGGTDTQYF. CDR3 in DNA: TGTGCCAGCAGCTTACAGAGCGGGGGCACAGATACGCAGTATTTT.

The J gene is TRBJ2-1, the V gene TRBV18, with 8 nucleotides matching TRBD2. Trimming cost V 5 bases and J 5 bases; bases outside gene matches: 2. Per the germline V gene, CDR1 is KGHSH and CDR2 is LQKENI. The CDR3 is 13 amino acids. The CDR3 reads CASSSGLDNEQFF. In nucleotides, the CDR3 is TGTGCCAGCTCATCGGGACTAGACAATGAGCAGTTCTTC.

V and J are TRBV5-5 and TRBJ2-1; 14 bases match TRBD2. Unmatched junction bases numbered 9, after V lost 6 bases and J lost 7 bases. Germline assignment: CDR1 SGHKS and CDR2 YYEKEE (reference sequence). The CDR3 loop spans 16 amino acids. The CDR3 sequence is CASTGGLAGVGNEQFF. For the CDR3, the DNA is TGTGCCAGCACCGGGGGACTAGCGGGAGTGGGAAATGAGCAGTTCTTC.

This clone was detected once. The genes are TRBV28 and TRBJ2-2; the match to TRBD2 covers 8 bases. From germline, CDR1 is MDHEN and CDR2 SYDVKM. CDR3 size: 14 residues. V lost 3 bases and J lost 6; bases outside the gene matches: 3. In DNA form, the CDR3 reads TGTGCCAGCAGTTTTGCCGGGAGGGCCGGGGAGCTGTTTTTT. Translation: CASSFAGRAGELFF.

The chain recombines TRBV5-4 with TRBJ2-6; maybe TRBD2 (7 bases). The CDR3 is 17 residues long. The germline V gene encodes CDR1 SGHNT and CDR2 YYREEE (reference sequence). V dropped 2 bases and J dropped 2 bases, with 14 bases sitting between them. CDR3 amino acids: CASSFPVGGPGANVLTF. In DNA form, the CDR3 reads TGTGCCAGCAGCTTTCCGGTCGGGGGGCCTGGGGCCAACGTCCTGACTTTC.

This clone was recorded only once. This chain connects TRBV12-3 or TRBV12-4 to TRBJ2-5; perhaps TRBD2 as D (6 bases). The CDR3 loop spans 13 amino acids. Trimming removed 5 bases from V and 1 base from J, with 8 bases in between. This CDR3 is CASSRDFQETQYF. In DNA form, the CDR3 reads TGTGCCAGCAGTCGGGACTTCCAAGAGACCCAGTACTTC.

The V and J genes are TRBV27 and TRBJ1-4; 10 positions agree with TRBD1. The CDR3 runs to 18 residues. Germline V lookup: CDR1 MNHEY, CDR2 SMNVEV (reference sequence). V lost 5 bases and J lost 2; bases outside the gene matches: 11. The CDR3 DNA follows: TGTGCCAGCAGTCCCGACCGGGACAGGGGATGGACTAATGAAAAACTGTTTTTT. Translation gives CASSPDRDRGWTNEKLFF.

CDR3 DNA: TGTGCCAGTAGTGTGATACACGGAGAGGGCTACACCTTC. It encodes CASSVIHGEGYTF. V gene TRBV19 combines with J gene TRBJ1-2; D uncertain. The CDR3 spans 13 residues. Trimming removed 5 bases at V and 8 bases at J, with 15 bases between. Per germline, CDR1 LNHDA and CDR2 SQIVND (reference sequence).

This clone was found a few times. The chain is built from TRBV5-4 and TRBJ2-4; D is unclear. Germline V gene lookup returns CDR1 SGHNT and CDR2 YYREEE (reference sequence). CDR3 length equals 13 residues. V was trimmed by 2 bases and J by 7 bases, leaving 10 bases between them. The CDR3 coding sequence is TGTGCCAGCAGCTTTCGTGAGTCGAACATTCAGTACTTC. This encodes CASSFRESNIQYF.

This clone has a single count. This chain joins TRBV15 and TRBJ2-7; the D gene is possibly TRBD2 (6 bases). V lost 1 base, J lost 1 base, and 11 bases lay in between. Germline-derived CDR1 and CDR2 are LNHNV and YYDKDF (reference sequence). The CDR3 covers 15 residues. The CDR3 DNA reads as TGTGCCACCAGCAGAGGAAGACTAGTTTCCTACGAGCAGTACTTC. It codes for CATSRGRLVSYEQYF.

A single count supports this clone. The chain carries TRBV5-1 and TRBJ2-3; 7 bases agree with TRBD2. The ends lost 0 bases at V and 4 bases at J; junction bases unmatched: 14. The CDR3 runs 18 residues. Germline CDR1 reads SGHRS; CDR2 reads YFSETQ. The CDR3 DNA follows: TGCGCCAGCAGCTTGGCCGTCAGCGGGGCCGGCGCGGCAGATACGCAGTATTTT. It codes for CASSLAVSGAGAADTQYF.

CDR3 DNA sequence: TGTGCCAGCAGCTACAGCCTCCTTGGTTCACCCCTCCACTTT. Its translation: CASSYSLLGSPLHF. The chain employs TRBV6-5 and TRBJ1-6; D gene ambiguous. Per germline, CDR1 MNHEY and CDR2 SVGAGI. The length of the CDR3 is 14 residues. Deletions cut 6 bases from V and 9 bases from J, with 15 bases between.

The chain employs TRBV11-1 and TRBJ1-1; a possible D gene is TRBD1 (6 bases). CDR3 length: 15 amino acids. Looked up from germline, CDR1 is SGHAT and CDR2 is FQDESV (reference sequence). Trimming pared 5 bases from V and 1 base from J, leaving 14 bases between. The CDR3 loop is CASSAQQGTNTEAFF. CDR3 bases: TGTGCCAGCAGCGCTCAACAGGGTACGAACACTGAAGCTTTCTTT.

The CDR3 sequence is CASSQTGGSYNSPLHF. The CDR3 nucleotides are TGTGCCAGCAGCCAGACGGGGGGCTCCTATAATTCACCCCTCCACTTT. The chain joins TRBV7-2 to TRBJ1-6; maybe TRBD1 (5 bases). The CDR3 has 16 residues. The germline V gene encodes CDR1 SGHTA and CDR2 FQGNSA. V gave up 5 bases and J gave up 0 bases, with 11 bases separating them.

This clone has more than one count but fewer than ten. Other DNA sequences in the same sample also yield this CDR3. This sequence joins TRBV11-3 and TRBJ2-7, with a weak D call TRBD2 (5 bases). Germline CDR1 SGHNT, CDR2 YENEEA. The CDR3 totals 13 residues. V lost 5 bases and J 4 bases, leaving 12 bases between the germline ends. The CDR3 protein is CASSLYSGYEQYF. CDR3 nucleotides: TGTGCCAGCAGCCTATACAGCGGATACGAGCAGTACTTC.

About this clone itself: The junction differs from germline at one of its ends, possibly a read error. V usage is TRBV2 and J usage is TRBJ1-6; 7 bases are a match to TRBD1. Germline V lookup: CDR1 SNHLY, CDR2 FYNNEI. This CDR3 comprises 15 residues. The CDR3 region is CASSKAGGSMTPLHF. The CDR3 DNA follows: TGTGCCAGCAGTAAAGCAGGGGGTTCAATGACACCCCTCCACTTT.